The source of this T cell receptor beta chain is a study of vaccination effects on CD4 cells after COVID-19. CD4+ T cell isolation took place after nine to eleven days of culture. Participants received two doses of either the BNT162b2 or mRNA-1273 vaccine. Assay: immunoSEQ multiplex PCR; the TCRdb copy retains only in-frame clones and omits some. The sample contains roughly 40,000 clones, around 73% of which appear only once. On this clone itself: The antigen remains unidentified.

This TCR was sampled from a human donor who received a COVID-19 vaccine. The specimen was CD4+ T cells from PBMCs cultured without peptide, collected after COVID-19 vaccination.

The DNA for the CDR3 is TGCGCCAGCACGTGGGATCGGACAGGGGTCTATGGCTACACCTTC. This encodes CASTWDRTGVYGYTF. V is TRBV4-1 and J is TRBJ1-2, with 9 bases matching TRBD1. Trimming removed 7 bases from V and 4 bases from J; junction bases left unmatched: 10. Germline-derived CDR1 and CDR2 are MGHRA and YSYEKL. This CDR3 region has 15 residues.